Each of the 25 T cell receptor beta chains below was sequenced from the same sample in a study of blood T cells in healthy people across ages. Primers used in a second PCR of roughly 7 to 11 cycles were a sample-barcoded 5' primer and a J-beta primer mix. TCRdb ran MiXCR on the 5' RACE reads and lists one entry per CDR3 protein. In the table there are around 780,000 distinct CDR3 sequences, roughly 56% of which are singletons. The sample taken for sequencing was blood. The receptors were sampled from a man aged 35-49 years in good health.

This rearrangement joins TRBV7-2 to TRBJ2-3; 9 bases are shared with TRBD2. The V segment lost 9 bases and the J segment 4 bases; nucleotides outside the gene matches: 8. CDR1 SGHTA and CDR2 FQGNSA come from the germline V gene. The CDR3 totals 14 residues. The DNA for the CDR3 is TGTGCCAGTTTGAGCGGACTAGCGTCAGATACGCAGTATTTT. Its protein is CASLSGLASDTQYF.

V is TRBV5-1 and J is TRBJ2-7; 7 nucleotides agree with TRBD1. The germline gives CDR1 SGHRS, CDR2 YFSETQ. With V trimmed by 0 bases and J by 4 bases, 4 bases remained unmatched. The CDR3 spans 14 residues. CDR3 DNA sequence: TGCGCCAGCAGCTTGGTGACAGGGCCATACGAGCAGTACTTC. This gives the protein CASSLVTGPYEQYF.

The V call is TRBV28, the J call TRBJ2-3; no clear D. The DNA end favors TRBJ2-1, so the J call may be wrong. Germline V gives CDR1 MDHEN, CDR2 SYDVKM. There are 12 residues in the CDR3. DNA of the CDR3: TGTGCCAGCAGTTTTCCATTGGGTGAGCAGTTCTTC. This translates into CASSFPLGEQFF.

This clonotype was observed a few times. The chain couples TRBV29-1 to TRBJ2-5; D is ambiguous. V lost 4 bases and J lost 1, with 4 bases in between. This CDR3 is built from 11 residues. The germline V gene has CDR1 SQVTM and CDR2 ANQGSEA. In DNA, the CDR3 is TGCAGCGTTGGCACCCAAGAGACCCAGTACTTC. Encoded protein: CSVGTQETQYF.

The chain is built from TRBV5-1 and TRBJ2-7, with a weak D call TRBD1 (6 bases). Trimming cost V 3 bases and J 5 bases, with 18 bases left between them. The CDR3 is made up of 15 amino acids. CDR1 and CDR2 from the germline V gene are SGHRS and YFSETQ. The CDR3 sequence: CASSWKQGAENEQYF. Written as DNA, the CDR3 is TGCGCCAGCAGCTGGAAACAGGGAGCAGAAAACGAGCAGTACTTC.

For this clonotype: One end of the junction fails to match germline, which may point to a read error. This rearrangement joins TRBV7-2 to TRBJ2-3; tentatively, D is TRBD2 (5 bases). The CDR3 runs 14 residues. CDR1 and CDR2 (germline): SGHTA, FQGNSA. The CDR3 loop reads CACSPPGSTDTQYF. CDR3 DNA: TGTGCCTGCAGCCCTCCGGGGAGCACAGATACGCAGTATTTT. Complete variable domain (other parts from reference TRBV7-2 and TRBJ2-3): GAGVSQSPSNKVTEKGKDVELRCDPISGHTALYWYRQSLGQGLEFLIYFQGNSAPDKSGLPSDRFSAERTGGSVSTLTIQRTQQEDSAVYLCACSPPGSTDTQYFGPGTRLTVL.

This clonotype has a single count. The chain has TRBV20-1 and TRBJ2-4, with 8 bases that match TRBD1. The J call could be wrong; TRBJ2-7 is a better fit for the DNA end. The CDR3 has 15 amino acids. Looked up from germline, CDR1 is DFQATT and CDR2 is SNEGSKA (reference sequence). In nucleotides, the CDR3 is TGCAGTGCCCCGGACCCCGGACAGGGCCCTTACGAGCAGTACTTC. Encoded protein: CSAPDPGQGPYEQYF.

In this sample, this clonotype turned up many times. The CDR3 protein is CASNRQQGIFDEQYF. In DNA form, the CDR3 reads TGTGCCAGCAACCGCCAACAGGGGATCTTCGACGAGCAGTACTTC. The chain carries TRBV28 and TRBJ2-7, with TRBD1 matching 7 bases. The CDR3 is 15 residues long. V trimming: 7 bases; J trimming: 5 bases; junction bases outside the gene matches: 14. Germline V gives CDR1 MDHEN, CDR2 SYDVKM. The full variable domain, in which reference TRBV28 and TRBJ2-7 provide the parts outside the CDR3, is DVKVTQSSRYLVKRTGEKVFLECVQDMDHENMFWYRQDPGLGLRLIYFSYDVKMKEKGDIPEGYSVSREKKERFSLILESASTNQTSMYLCASNRQQGIFDEQYFGPGTRLTVT.

This rearrangement joins TRBV6-4 to TRBJ1-4; D gene ambiguous. Per germline, CDR1 MRHNA and CDR2 SNTAGT. The CDR3 covers 17 residues. V lost 0 bases to trimming and J lost 4 bases, with 15 bases between them. CDR3 region: CASSDSDGPRNNEKLFF. Here the CDR3 DNA reads TGTGCCAGCAGTGACTCCGACGGCCCTCGAAATAATGAAAAACTGTTTTTT.

The chain couples TRBV7-9 to TRBJ2-1; D possibly uses TRBD1 or TRBD2 (6 bases each). V lost 2 bases to trimming and J lost 6 bases, with 14 bases between them. Germline V gives CDR1 SEHNR, CDR2 FQNEAQ (reference sequence). This CDR3 contains 15 residues. The CDR3 loop is CASSLRWGASNEQFF. The CDR3 DNA reads TGTGCCAGCAGCTTACGGTGGGGGGCTAGCAATGAGCAGTTCTTC.

This clonotype has just one count. This rearrangement joins TRBV21-1 to TRBJ2-3. TRBV21-1 is termed a pseudogene. The CDR3 extends over 20 amino acids. In DNA form, the CDR3 reads TGTGCCAGCAGCAAAAGTCGGTGTTCATCGAACAAATTAAACACAGATACGCAGTATTTT. Translation gives CASSKSRCSSNKLNTDTQYF.

This clonotype was seen more than once but under ten times. V gene TRBV20-1 combines with J gene TRBJ1-5, with a possible D match to TRBD1 (6 bases). Germline lookup yields CDR1 DFQATT and CDR2 SNEGSKA (reference sequence). The V end lost 3 bases, the J end lost 0 bases, and 12 bases lay between the germline ends. The CDR3 runs 15 residues. In nucleotides, the CDR3 is TGCAGTGCTAGTGGGGCAGGGGCTAGCAATCAGCCCCAGCATTTT. Translated: CSASGAGASNQPQHF.

This clonotype was observed a handful of times. The rearrangement links TRBV28 to TRBJ2-3; a weak D match, TRBD2 (6 bases). Germline V gives CDR1 MDHEN, CDR2 SYDVKM. This CDR3 comprises 14 residues. The V and J ends lost 8 bases and 2 bases respectively, with 14 bases between them. The CDR3 loop reads CASLGGEVTDTQYF. The CDR3 DNA follows: TGTGCCAGCCTCGGCGGGGAAGTCACAGATACGCAGTATTTT.

The chain uses TRBV3-1 and TRBJ2-1; D not resolved. Looked up from germline, CDR1 is LGHDT and CDR2 is YNNKEL (reference sequence). There are 15 residues in the CDR3. With 4 bases removed from V and 2 bases from J, the gap between germline ends came to 12 bases. In nucleotides, the CDR3 is TGTGCCAGCAGCCCTAATTGGGATGCCTACAATGAGCAGTTCTTC. Translated: CASSPNWDAYNEQFF.

This clonotype showed up just a few times. The CDR3 sequence: CSATGGNGNQPQHF. CDR3 nucleotide sequence: TGCAGTGCTACGGGAGGGAACGGCAATCAGCCCCAGCATTTT. The rearrangement uses TRBV20-1 and TRBJ1-5; D is undetermined. Germline V gives CDR1 DFQATT, CDR2 SNEGSKA (reference sequence). V lost 4 bases and J lost 2, with 12 bases in between. This CDR3 comprises 14 residues.

The chain has TRBV7-2 and TRBJ2-1; 8 bases are a match to TRBD1. Germline assignment: CDR1 SGHTA and CDR2 FQGNSA. The V gene end was trimmed by 2 bases and the J gene end by 7 bases; junction bases not matched to a gene: 10. The CDR3 extends over 16 amino acids. CDR3 bases: TGTGCCAGCAGCTTAAATGCCGGACAGGGTAAAAATGAGCAGTTCTTC. This sequence encodes CASSLNAGQGKNEQFF.

The chain couples TRBV5-1 to TRBJ2-1; 9 bases are shared with TRBD1. The CDR3 is 15 amino acids. The J segment lost 4 bases and the V segment lost 1 base, leaving 3 bases of the junction unmatched. Germline V gives CDR1 SGHRS, CDR2 YFSETQ. CDR3 bases: TGCGCCAGCAGCTTGACAGGGGGCGATTACAATGAGCAGTTCTTC. Protein product: CASSLTGGDYNEQFF.

The chain has TRBV7-3 and TRBJ2-2; 8 nucleotides agree with TRBD2. V shed 1 base and J 0 bases; nucleotides not matched to a gene: 7. Germline V lookup: CDR1 SGHTA, CDR2 FQGTGA. The CDR3 is 18 residues long. The chain's CDR3 is CASSLIGLADPNTGELFF. Here the CDR3 DNA reads TGTGCCAGCAGCTTAATTGGACTAGCAGATCCGAACACCGGGGAGCTGTTTTTT.

The V call is TRBV7-3, the J call TRBJ2-1; 8 nucleotides agree with TRBD2. J gave up 7 bases and V 5 bases, and 13 bases lay outside the gene matches. Germline lookup yields CDR1 SGHTA and CDR2 FQGTGA. The CDR3 is 16 amino acids. The CDR3 region has the DNA TGTGCCAGCAGCCCAAAAGGCTGGACTAGCATGAATGAGCAGTTCTTC. This codes for CASSPKGWTSMNEQFF.

The gene calls are TRBV25-1 and TRBJ1-6; D perhaps matches TRBD1 (5 bases). CDR3 length: 12 residues. V shed 2 bases and J shed 16 bases, with 12 bases lying between them. From germline, CDR1 is MGHDK and CDR2 SYGVNS. The CDR3 sequence is CASSEGGGVLHF. The CDR3 DNA is TGTGCCAGCAGTGAAGGAGGAGGGGTTCTCCACTTT.

The chain has TRBV29-1 and TRBJ2-3; 10 positions agree with TRBD1. Unmatched junction bases numbered 2, after V lost 1 base and J lost 4 bases. The CDR3 covers 14 residues. Germline V gene lookup returns CDR1 SQVTM and CDR2 ANQGSEA. The CDR3 loop is CSVEATGGADTQYF. DNA for the CDR3: TGCAGCGTTGAAGCGACAGGGGGCGCAGATACGCAGTATTTT.

The chain employs TRBV27 and TRBJ2-7; 8 nucleotides match TRBD1. J gave up 3 bases and V 8 bases, and 9 bases lay outside the gene matches. CDR3 length equals 14 residues. Germline V gene sequence: CDR1 MNHEY, CDR2 SMNVEV (reference sequence). The CDR3, as DNA: TGTGCCAGCTGGCCGGGACAGGAGATCTACGAGCAGTACTTC. It yields the protein CASWPGQEIYEQYF.

The chain links TRBV7-2 to TRBJ1-6; D is unresolved. Germline CDR1 and CDR2: SGHTA and FQGNSA. The CDR3 is 13 residues long. Trimming stripped 4 bases from V and 8 bases from J, with 9 bases between. The CDR3 sequence is CASSSQRDSPLHF. In nucleotides, the CDR3 is TGTGCCAGCAGCTCCCAAAGGGATTCACCCCTCCACTTT.

CDR3 nucleotide sequence: TGTGCCAGCAGTGTAGTTGTACCCGGGGAGCTGTTTTTT. Its protein product is CASSVVVPGELFF. This rearrangement joins TRBV7-2 to TRBJ2-2, with D hard to call. This CDR3 is 13 amino acids long. V shed 6 bases and J shed 6 bases, with 11 bases lying between them. CDR1 SGHTA and CDR2 FQGNSA come from the germline V gene.

The chain combines TRBV6-6 with TRBJ2-1, with 9 bases identical to TRBD2. V lost 4 bases, J lost 10 bases, and 5 bases stayed unmatched. The CDR3 loop spans 13 amino acids. CDR1 is MNHNY, CDR2 SVGAGI, per germline (reference sequence). The CDR3 loop is CASSWTSGGEQFF. CDR3 DNA: TGTGCCAGCAGTTGGACCAGCGGGGGGGAGCAGTTCTTC.